This T cell receptor (beta chain) comes out of a study of B cell selection in AIRE deficiency. With respect to this clone: What it binds is not known.

V lost 5 bases and J lost 3, with 14 bases in between. Germline assignment: CDR1 MNHEY and CDR2 SMNVEV (reference sequence). The CDR3 extends over 15 amino acids. Study conclusions and caveats: Shorter CDR3s marked shared Treg sequences, biased toward few non-templated insertions.

Conventional CD4 T cells were sorted as CD4+CD127+ cells. The assay was immunoSEQ multiplex PCR, and TCRdb's table has in-frame clones only and misses some. Of under 30,000 clones listed, just under 97% were seen once; the top ten hold approximately 0.2%. The genes are TRBV27 and TRBJ2-1; tentatively, D is TRBD1 or TRBD2 (5 bases each). Sequencing was carried out using conventional CD4+ T cells sorted from PBMCs. The TCR comes from a human donor with AIRE deficiency. This CDR3 is CASSDPPGGYNEQFF. The CDR3 region has the DNA TGTGCCAGCAGTGACCCCCCTGGGGGCTACAATGAGCAGTTCTTC.